This note documents a single TCR beta chain sequence. The source of the sample is a study of human T cells and chemical hapten exposure. Study background: Researchers reported sensitizing an approximately 2 cm by approximately 2 cm upper inner arm skin site with 2% DPC.

Time point denoted: patch test 2, 6 weeks after DPC sensitization. Treatment indicated: therapeutic diphenylcyclopropenone sensitization with weekly scalp DPC. Ahead of each patch test application, blood was drawn. Blood, whole and unfractionated, served as the source for total RNA extraction. Germline V CDR1 and CDR2: SQVTM, ANQGSEA. V lost 5 bases, J lost 6 bases, and 3 bases stayed unmatched. CDR3 length: 12 amino acids. Methods used by the authors: Samples had a median of about 95,000 TCRs, ranging roughly 23,224 to 690,600. TCRdb itself ran the RACE reads through MiXCR, one entry per CDR3 protein. In this record, the V and J calls reflect TCRdb's handling and not the investigators' own analysis. The sample lists some 80,000 distinct CDR3 sequences, roughly 10% occurring once.

The specimen comprised whole blood, sampled in connection with sensitization to the hapten diphenylcyclopropenone (DPC). This receptor was identified in a woman in her 30s with alopecia areata. Some clones in this sample may be carry-over from other donors' samples. The genes are TRBV29-1 and TRBJ1-5; TRBD1 aligns across 8 bases. CDR3: CSVRQGRQPQHF. CDR3 sequence (DNA): TGCAGCGTTCGACAGGGGCGTCAGCCCCAGCATTTT.